This is a list of T cell receptor beta chains from one sample in a study of radiation and T cells in renal cell carcinoma. Data came from immunoSEQ multiplex PCR; TCRdb stores just in-frame clones and leaves some out. Of about 150,000 clones in the sample, about 85% were seen once. The sample here was blood, taken from a patient whose treatment included radiotherapy and nephrectomy. All receptors derive from a woman aged 70-85 years with renal cell carcinoma. Both conserved end residues are part of each CDR3. Each record gives: clone size, V gene, D gene, J gene, CDR3 DNA, CDR3 protein. A D gene is named only where the DNA matches it firmly. The listing skips clone size in some rows; elsewhere it reads once, few, many or a size class.

>.|TRBV19|TRBD1|TRBJ2-2
TGTGCCAGTAGTGAGGGACAGGGCCGAACCGGGGAGCTGTTTTTT
CASSEGQGRTGELFF
>once|TRBV7-9|.|TRBJ1-1
TGTGCCAGCAGTTCCAGGGGTGAGGGCACTGAAGCTTTCTTT
CASSSRGEGTEAFF
>.|TRBV5-4|TRBD2|TRBJ2-1
TGTGCCAGCAGTCGGGCTAGCGGGAATGAGCAGTTCTTC
CASSRASGNEQFF
>few|TRBV30|.|TRBJ1-2
TGTGCCCTAGAGGGGGGCTACACCTTC
CALEGGYTF
>once|TRBV11-3|.|TRBJ2-3
TGTGCCAGCAGCCCAAATTTCGGGGGTCGGGATACGCAGTATTTT
CASSPNFGGRDTQYF
>.|TRBV30|TRBD1|TRBJ1-1
TGTGCCTGGGGACAGGGAAACACTGAAGCTTTCTTT
CAWGQGNTEAFF
>.|TRBV28|.|TRBJ1-1
TGTGCCAGCGTTAGGACCACCGGGGCGAACACTGAAGCTTTCTTT
CASVRTTGANTEAFF
>.|TRBV6-5|.|TRBJ2-2
TGTGCCAGCAGTTACCTGGACTATAACACCGGGGAGCTGTTTTTT
CASSYLDYNTGELFF
>.|TRBV7-6|.|TRBJ2-3
TGTGCCAGCAGCTCGCCCACAGATACGCAGTATTTT
CASSSPTDTQYF
>once|TRBV5-1|.|TRBJ1-4
TGCGCCAGCAGCTTGGGGACGCAGGGTGATGAAAAACTGTTTTTT
CASSLGTQGDEKLFF
>.|TRBV30|.|TRBJ1-3
TGTGCCTGGAGTCCTACCTTCTCTGGAAACACCATATATTTT
CAWSPTFSGNTIYF
>.|TRBV14|.|TRBJ2-3
TGTGCCAGCAGCCAATTTGTAGATACGCAGTATTTT
CASSQFVDTQYF
>few|TRBV30|.|TRBJ1-5
TGTGCCTGGAGTAAGGGACCTTACAATCAGCCCCAGCATTTT
CAWSKGPYNQPQHF
>.|TRBV7-2|TRBD1|TRBJ2-2
TGTGCCAGCAGCTGGGGGACAGTGAACACCGGGGAGCTGTTTTTT
CASSWGTVNTGELFF
>once|TRBV2|.|TRBJ1-5
TGTGCCAGCAGTGTAAGGTACAATCAGCCCCAGCATTTT
CASSVRYNQPQHF
>.|TRBV6-6|.|TRBJ2-2
TGTGCCAGCAGTTACAGTCTGACCGGGACCGGGGAGCTGTTTTTT
CASSYSLTGTGELFF
>.|TRBV5-6|.|TRBJ2-3
TGTGCCAGCGGGTCCTCAGTCACAGATACGCAGTATTTT
CASGSSVTDTQYF
>once|TRBV19|TRBD1|TRBJ1-1
TGTGCCAGTTCGACAGGGGGTCGGATGAACACTGAAGCTTTCTTT
CASSTGGRMNTEAFF
>.|TRBV6-5|TRBD1|TRBJ1-4
TGTGCCAGCAGAGACAGGGGGGGGAAAGAAAAACTGTTTTTT
CASRDRGGKEKLFF
>few|TRBV6-5|.|TRBJ1-5
TGTGCCAGCAGTTACTCGCAAGGGGATCAGCCCCAGCATTTT
CASSYSQGDQPQHF
>.|TRBV14|TRBD2|TRBJ2-1
TGTGCCAGCAGCCAAGAGGGGCGGGGGGACTACAATGAGCAGTTCTTC
CASSQEGRGDYNEQFF
>.|TRBV6-5|.|TRBJ1-5
TGTGCCAGCACCTTACAGGGAGCTCAGCCCCAGCATTTT
CASTLQGAQPQHF
>.|TRBV4-2|TRBD1|TRBJ2-4
TGTGCCAGCAGCCAAGCCGGGGCAGGGGGCGGAAACATTCAGTACTTC
CASSQAGAGGGNIQYF
>.|TRBV5-1|.|TRBJ1-2
TGCGCCAGCAGCTTGGACAGGGAGCGGCGGGGCTACACCTTC
CASSLDRERRGYTF
>once|TRBV7-2|TRBD1|TRBJ1-2
TGTGCCAGCAGCTCCGCGACAGGGGTGGGTGGCTACACCTTC
CASSSATGVGGYTF
>.|TRBV9|.|TRBJ2-1
TGTGCCAGCAGCTCGGTCGTCAGGTACAATGAGCAGTTCTTC
CASSSVVRYNEQFF
>.|TRBV4-2|TRBD1|TRBJ1-1
TGTGCCAGCAGCCACGAAGGGGGCCAAGCTTTCTTT
CASSHEGGQAFF
>.|TRBV19|.|TRBJ1-2
TGTGCCAGTAGTATAGGTTCGGTCCTCTATGGCTACACCTTC
CASSIGSVLYGYTF
>few|TRBV7-2|TRBD1|TRBJ1-6
TGTGCCAGCAGCTTCGGACAGGGATCTTCACCCCTCCACTTT
CASSFGQGSSPLHF